This passage covers 4 T cell receptor beta chains from one sample sequenced in a study of radiotherapy plus CTLA-4 blockade in lung cancer. TCRdb's table, derived via immunoSEQ multiplex PCR, lists solely in-frame clones and lacks some. The sample holds over 100,000 clones; approximately 77% are singletons and the top ten take roughly 3.1%. This material consisted of peripheral blood, taken from a patient treated with radiotherapy plus ipilimumab. These receptors were collected from a human donor with non-small cell lung cancer that progressed on radiotherapy plus ipilimumab. Some clones in this sample may be carry-over from other donors' samples.

The chain uses TRBV19 and TRBJ2-2; TRBD1 agrees at 7 bases. The V gene end was trimmed by 4 bases and the J gene end by 5 bases; junction bases not matched to a gene: 4. Per the germline V gene, CDR1 is LNHDA and CDR2 is SQIVND (reference sequence). The CDR3 covers 14 residues. The CDR3 DNA reads as TGTGCCAGTAGTAAGACAGGGATTACCGGGGAGCTGTTTTTT. As protein: CASSKTGITGELFF.

J is TRBJ1-1 and V is TRBV5-1; TRBD1 matches at 10 bases. The CDR3 runs 15 residues. The germline V gene encodes CDR1 SGHRS and CDR2 YFSETQ. V shed 2 bases and J 5 bases; nucleotides not matched to a gene: 6. The CDR3 is CASSLTTGGGTEAFF. The CDR3 region has the DNA TGCGCCAGCAGCTTAACGACAGGGGGCGGAACTGAAGCTTTCTTT.

This sequence joins TRBV2 and TRBJ2-1, with D hard to call. Trimming removed 5 bases at V and 0 bases at J, with 5 bases between. The CDR3 totals 13 residues. CDR1 is SNHLY and CDR2 is FYNNEI in the germline V gene. CDR3 nucleotides: TGTGCCAGCAGTCCGGTCTCCTACAATGAGCAGTTCTTC. Translating gives CASSPVSYNEQFF. The full variable domain, with the rest looked up from reference TRBV2 and TRBJ2-1, is EPEVTQTPSHQVTQMGQEVILRCVPISNHLYFYWYRQILGQKVEFLVSFYNNEISEKSEIFDDQFSVERPDGSNFTLKIRSTKLEDSAMYFCASSPVSYNEQFFGPGTRLTVL.

CDR3 DNA sequence: TGTGCCAGCAGCCGACCTCCGGGATCCCCGGGGGATACGCAGTATTTT. It yields the protein CASSRPPGSPGDTQYF. This rearrangement joins TRBV11-1 to TRBJ2-3; possibly TRBD2 for D (5 bases). From germline, CDR1 is SGHAT and CDR2 FQDESV (reference sequence). Trimming cost V 5 bases and J 6 bases, with 21 bases left between them. The CDR3 is 16 residues long.